The 6 T cell receptor beta chains in this list originate from one sample, sequenced in a study of T cell responses to AZD1222 COVID-19 vaccine. Profiled with immunoSEQ multiplex PCR; TCRdb holds only in-frame clones, not every one. Among 85,000 to 130,000 clones listed, approximately 89% were seen once. The material sequenced was peripheral blood, taken on day 0 of AZD1222 vaccination. The receptors were sampled from an adult in good health.

This clone was found a few times. No conserved phenylalanine or tryptophan ends this CDR3, so it is likely a read error. This chain joins TRBV27 and TRBJ1-6; D unclear. Germline lookup yields CDR1 MNHEY and CDR2 SMNVEV (reference sequence). The CDR3 length is 15 residues. V was cut by 3 bases and J by 1 base, with 7 bases left in between. This CDR3 reads CASSFEVSYNSPLHL. CDR3 sequence (DNA): TGTGCCAGCAGTTTTGAGGTATCCTATAATTCACCCCTCCACCTT.

The chain links TRBV6-1 to TRBJ2-7; TRBD1 matches at 7 bases. With 6 bases clipped from V and 4 bases from J, the junction kept 6 bases outside the gene matches. The CDR3 has 13 residues. Germline CDR1 reads MNHNS; CDR2 reads SASEGT. The CDR3 DNA follows: TGTGCCAGCAGGCCGGGACAGATATACGAGCAGTACTTC. Protein product: CASRPGQIYEQYF.

The table lists this clone with a count of one. The rearrangement uses TRBV7-9 and TRBJ1-3; D uncertain. This CDR3 has 14 amino acids. Trimming left V 2 bases short and J 0 bases short, with 5 bases between. Germline assignment: CDR1 SEHNR and CDR2 FQNEAQ (reference sequence). The CDR3 coding sequence is TGTGCCAGCAGCTTAAGTACCTCTGGAAACACCATATATTTT. Protein: CASSLSTSGNTIYF.

V is TRBV4-1 and J is TRBJ1-1; no definite D call. The V end lost 1 base, the J end lost 3 bases, and 12 bases lay between the germline ends. The CDR3 extends over 15 amino acids. The germline gives CDR1 MGHRA, CDR2 YSYEKL. The CDR3 bases are TGCGCCAGCAGCCAAGCCGGTAGGGCCTACACTGAAGCTTTCTTT. Its translation: CASSQAGRAYTEAFF.

The chain has TRBV21-1 and TRBJ1-1. TRBV21-1 is classified as a pseudogene. This CDR3 spans 15 amino acids. The CDR3 spells CASSKKGTVNTEAFF. The CDR3 DNA reads as TGTGCCAGCAGCAAAAAAGGGACGGTGAACACTGAAGCTTTCTTT.

CDR3 nucleotide sequence: TGTGCCAGTAGTCCCGGTCCTTACACAGATACGCAGTATTTT. It is translated as CASSPGPYTDTQYF. J is TRBJ2-3 and V is TRBV19; D is ambiguous. Germline values: CDR1 LNHDA, CDR2 SQIVND (reference sequence). The CDR3 has 14 residues. V gave up 5 bases and J gave up 2 bases, with 11 bases separating them.